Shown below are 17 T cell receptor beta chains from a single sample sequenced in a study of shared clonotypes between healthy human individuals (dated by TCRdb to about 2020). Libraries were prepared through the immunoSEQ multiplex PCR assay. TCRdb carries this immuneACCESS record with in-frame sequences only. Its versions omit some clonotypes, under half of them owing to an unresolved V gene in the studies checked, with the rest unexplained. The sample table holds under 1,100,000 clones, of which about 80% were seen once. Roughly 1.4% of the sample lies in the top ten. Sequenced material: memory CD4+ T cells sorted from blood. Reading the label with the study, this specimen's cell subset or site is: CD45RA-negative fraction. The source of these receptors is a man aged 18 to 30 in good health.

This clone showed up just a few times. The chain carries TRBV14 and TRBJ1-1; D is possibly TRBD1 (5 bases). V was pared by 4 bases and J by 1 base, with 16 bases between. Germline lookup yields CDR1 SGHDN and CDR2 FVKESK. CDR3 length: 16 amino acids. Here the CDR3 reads CASSPRGRQPNTEAFF. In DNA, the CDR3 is TGTGCCAGCAGCCCCCGTGGGAGACAGCCGAACACTGAAGCTTTCTTT.

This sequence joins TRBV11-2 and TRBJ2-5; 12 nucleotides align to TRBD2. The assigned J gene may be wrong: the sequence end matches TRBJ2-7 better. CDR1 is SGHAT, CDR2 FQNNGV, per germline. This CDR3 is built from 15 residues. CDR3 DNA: TGTGCCAGCAGCTTAAGGACTAGCGGGATCTACGAGCAGTACTTC. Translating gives CASSLRTSGIYEQYF.

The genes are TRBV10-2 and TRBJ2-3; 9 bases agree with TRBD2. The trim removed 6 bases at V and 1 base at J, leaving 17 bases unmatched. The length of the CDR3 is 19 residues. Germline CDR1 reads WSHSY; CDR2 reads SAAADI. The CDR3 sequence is CASSDTWGLLAGGTDTQYF. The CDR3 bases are TGCGCCAGCAGCGATACATGGGGCCTACTAGCGGGTGGCACAGATACGCAGTATTTT.

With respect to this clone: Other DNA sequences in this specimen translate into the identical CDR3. Here the CDR3 reads CASSFGATNEKLFF. As DNA, the CDR3 is TGTGCCAGCTCTTTTGGAGCAACTAATGAAAAACTGTTTTTT. The chain uses TRBV18 and TRBJ1-4; D not resolved. This CDR3 contains 14 residues. V lost 6 bases and J lost 0, with 8 bases in between. Germline values: CDR1 KGHSH, CDR2 LQKENI.

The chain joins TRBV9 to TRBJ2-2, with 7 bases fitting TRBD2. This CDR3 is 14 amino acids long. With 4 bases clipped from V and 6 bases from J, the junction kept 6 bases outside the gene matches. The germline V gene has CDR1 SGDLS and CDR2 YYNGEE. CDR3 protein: CASSFRGDAGELFF. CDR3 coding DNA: TGTGCCAGCAGCTTCCGGGGGGACGCCGGGGAGCTGTTTTTT.

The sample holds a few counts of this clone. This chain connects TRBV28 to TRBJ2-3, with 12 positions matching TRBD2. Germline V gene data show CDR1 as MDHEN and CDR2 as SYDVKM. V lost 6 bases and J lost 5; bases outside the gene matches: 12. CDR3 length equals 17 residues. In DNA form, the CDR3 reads TGTGCCAGCAGCCCAGGACTAGCGGGGAGGGTGGGAGATACGCAGTATTTT. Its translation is CASSPGLAGRVGDTQYF.

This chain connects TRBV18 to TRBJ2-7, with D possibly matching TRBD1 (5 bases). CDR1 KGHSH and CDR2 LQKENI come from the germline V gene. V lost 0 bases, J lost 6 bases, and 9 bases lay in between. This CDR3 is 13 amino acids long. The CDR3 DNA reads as TGTGCCAGCTCACCACCAGGGGATGGCGAGCAGTACTTC. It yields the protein CASSPPGDGEQYF.

In DNA, the CDR3 is TGTGCCAGCAGTCTCAGGTGGGGGACTAGCGGTTCTGGTGAGCAGTTCTTC. As protein: CASSLRWGTSGSGEQFF. The J gene is TRBJ2-1, the V gene TRBV7-9, with 11 bases lining up with TRBD2. The CDR3 runs 17 residues. The junction had 16 bases not matched to a gene; V was cut back by 6 bases and J by 9 bases. Germline values: CDR1 SEHNR, CDR2 FQNEAQ (reference sequence).

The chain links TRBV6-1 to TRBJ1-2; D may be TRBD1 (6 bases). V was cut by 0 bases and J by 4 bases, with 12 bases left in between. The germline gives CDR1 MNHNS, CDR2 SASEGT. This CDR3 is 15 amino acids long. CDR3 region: CASSEAQGTGYGYTF. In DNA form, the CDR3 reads TGTGCCAGCAGTGAAGCCCAGGGGACGGGCTATGGCTACACCTTC.

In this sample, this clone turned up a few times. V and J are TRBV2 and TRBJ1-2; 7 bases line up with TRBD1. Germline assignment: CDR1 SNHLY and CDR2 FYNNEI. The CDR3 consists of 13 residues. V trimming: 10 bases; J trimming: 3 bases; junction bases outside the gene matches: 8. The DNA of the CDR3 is TGTGCCACCAGGGGGGCAGGATACTATGGCTACACCTTC. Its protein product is CATRGAGYYGYTF.

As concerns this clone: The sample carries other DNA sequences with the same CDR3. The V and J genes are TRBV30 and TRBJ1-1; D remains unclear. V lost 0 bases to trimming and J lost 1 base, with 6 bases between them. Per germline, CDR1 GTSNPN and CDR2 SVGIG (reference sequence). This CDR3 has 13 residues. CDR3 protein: CAWSVGGNTEAFF. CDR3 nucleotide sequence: TGTGCCTGGAGTGTAGGCGGGAACACTGAAGCTTTCTTT. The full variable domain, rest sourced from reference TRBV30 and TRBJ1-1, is SQTIHQWPATLVQPVGSPLSLECTVEGTSNPNLYWYRQAAGRGLQLLFYSVGIGQISSEVPQNLSASRPQDRQFILSSKKLLLSDSGFYLCAWSVGGNTEAFFGQGTRLTVV.

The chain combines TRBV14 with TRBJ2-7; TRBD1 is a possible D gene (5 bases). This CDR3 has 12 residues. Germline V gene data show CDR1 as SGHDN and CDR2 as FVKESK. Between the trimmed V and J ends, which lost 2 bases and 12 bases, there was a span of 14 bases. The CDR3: CASSQTRQSSYF. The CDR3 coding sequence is TGTGCCAGCAGCCAAACACGACAGAGTTCGTACTTC.

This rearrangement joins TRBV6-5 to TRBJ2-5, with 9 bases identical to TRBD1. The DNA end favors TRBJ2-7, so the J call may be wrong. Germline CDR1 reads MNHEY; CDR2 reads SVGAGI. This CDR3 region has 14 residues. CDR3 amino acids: CASRPGTGSGEQYF. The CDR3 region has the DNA TGTGCCAGCAGGCCCGGGACAGGGTCGGGCGAGCAGTACTTC.

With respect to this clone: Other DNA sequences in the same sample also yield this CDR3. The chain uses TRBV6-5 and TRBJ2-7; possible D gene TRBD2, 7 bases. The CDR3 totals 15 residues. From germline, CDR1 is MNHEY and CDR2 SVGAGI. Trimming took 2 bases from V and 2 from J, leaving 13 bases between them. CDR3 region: CASSYRAGAPYEQYF. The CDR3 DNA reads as TGTGCCAGCAGTTACCGGGCGGGGGCCCCCTACGAGCAGTACTTC.

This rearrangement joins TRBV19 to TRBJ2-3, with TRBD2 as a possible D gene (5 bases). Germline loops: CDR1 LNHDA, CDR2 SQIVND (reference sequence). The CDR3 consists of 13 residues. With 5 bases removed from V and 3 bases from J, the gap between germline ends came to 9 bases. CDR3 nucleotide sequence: TGTGCCAGTAGTCCCCGAGGGACAGATACGCAGTATTTT. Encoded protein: CASSPRGTDTQYF.

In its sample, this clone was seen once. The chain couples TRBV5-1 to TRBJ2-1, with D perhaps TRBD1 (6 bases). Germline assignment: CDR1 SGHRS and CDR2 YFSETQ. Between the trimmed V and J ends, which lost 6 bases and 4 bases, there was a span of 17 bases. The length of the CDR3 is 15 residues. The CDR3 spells CASTPQGTFYNEQFF. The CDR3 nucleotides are TGCGCCAGCACGCCACAGGGAACATTTTACAATGAGCAGTTCTTC.

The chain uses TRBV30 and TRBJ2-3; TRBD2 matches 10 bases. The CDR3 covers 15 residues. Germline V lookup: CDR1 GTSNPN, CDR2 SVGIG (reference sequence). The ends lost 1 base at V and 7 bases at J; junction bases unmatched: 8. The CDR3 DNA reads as TGTGCCTGGAGTGCCCAGCGGGAGGGCCTGAATACGCAGTATTTT. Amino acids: CAWSAQREGLNTQYF.